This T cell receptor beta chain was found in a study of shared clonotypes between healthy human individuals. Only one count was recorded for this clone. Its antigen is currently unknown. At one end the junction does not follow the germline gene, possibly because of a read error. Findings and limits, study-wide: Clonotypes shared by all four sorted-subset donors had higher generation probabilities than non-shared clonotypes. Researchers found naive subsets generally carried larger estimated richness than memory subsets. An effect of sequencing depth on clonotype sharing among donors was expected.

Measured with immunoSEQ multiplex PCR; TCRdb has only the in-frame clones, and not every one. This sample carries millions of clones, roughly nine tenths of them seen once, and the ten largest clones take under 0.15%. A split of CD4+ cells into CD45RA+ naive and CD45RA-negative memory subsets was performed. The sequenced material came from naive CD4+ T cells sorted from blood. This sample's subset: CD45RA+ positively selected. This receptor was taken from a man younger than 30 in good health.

The CDR3 DNA is TGTGCTAGCAGCTCTACTAGCGGGAGTTTAGAGACCCAGTACTTC. This translates into CASSSTSGSLETQYF. This chain uses TRBV7-7 with TRBJ2-5; TRBD2 matches at 11 bases. CDR1 SSHAT and CDR2 FNYEAQ come from the germline V gene (reference sequence). CDR3 length equals 15 residues.